The 9 T cell receptor beta chains below were found in one sample sequenced in a study of blood T cell repertoires in COVID-19. The method was immunoSEQ multiplex PCR; TCRdb's version includes in-frame clones alone and lacks a portion of them. In the table there are about 300,000 clones, roughly nine tenths of which are singletons. The sample was peripheral blood. These TCRs come from a woman aged 25 to 39 with COVID-19, enrolled during active disease.

The V and J genes are TRBV28 and TRBJ1-1, with a possible D match to TRBD1 (6 bases). CDR3 length equals 16 residues. V was cut by 3 bases and J by 6 bases, with 20 bases left in between. Germline V gives CDR1 MDHEN, CDR2 SYDVKM. CDR3 sequence: CASSLTSSAGAAEAFF. The DNA for the CDR3 is TGTGCCAGCAGTTTGACGTCGTCGGCAGGGGCGGCTGAAGCTTTCTTT.

The J gene is TRBJ1-5, the V gene TRBV28, with D maybe TRBD1 (6 bases). This CDR3 comprises 17 residues. Germline-derived CDR1 and CDR2 are MDHEN and SYDVKM. V lost 7 bases and J lost 6, with 25 bases in between. Written as DNA, the CDR3 is TGTGCCAGCACCCCCTCCTGGGGGCAGGTGGCGACTCAGCCCCAGCATTTT. Its protein is CASTPSWGQVATQPQHF.

This clone was recorded only once. The chain combines TRBV27 with TRBJ1-2; TRBD1 might be the D (5 bases). V was cut by 6 bases and J by 4 bases, with 15 bases left in between. Germline-derived CDR1 and CDR2 are MNHEY and SMNVEV (reference sequence). The CDR3 loop spans 14 amino acids. CDR3 sequence reads: CASRATGGVYGYTF. CDR3 nucleotide sequence: TGTGCCAGCAGGGCCACCGGGGGGGTCTATGGCTACACCTTC.

The chain has TRBV9 and TRBJ1-2; D not resolved. The germline V gene encodes CDR1 SGDLS and CDR2 YYNGEE. The CDR3 loop spans 11 amino acids. The germline V and J ends were trimmed by 3 bases and 4 bases, with 4 bases remaining between them. This chain's CDR3 is CASSGSYGYTF. CDR3 bases: TGTGCCAGCAGCGGCAGCTATGGCTACACCTTC.

V and J are TRBV2 and TRBJ1-6; a possible D gene is TRBD1 (6 bases). Germline V CDR1 and CDR2: SNHLY, FYNNEI. The V end was cut by 5 bases, the J end by 8 bases, with 7 bases between. The CDR3 is 12 residues long. The CDR3 protein is CASSNRDSPLHF. CDR3 nucleotides: TGTGCCAGCAGTAACAGGGATTCACCCCTCCACTTT.

The chain has TRBV28 and TRBJ2-2; TRBD2 matches 8 bases. CDR3 size: 16 residues. Germline assignment: CDR1 MDHEN and CDR2 SYDVKM. Trimming at V came to 6 bases and at J to 0 bases, leaving 6 bases not matched to a gene. The CDR3, as DNA: TGTGCCAGCAGCCCCGGGGGGGGGCCGAACACCGGGGAGCTGTTTTTT. As protein: CASSPGGGPNTGELFF.

The J gene is TRBJ2-7, the V gene TRBV7-9; 10 bases line up with TRBD2. The CDR3 contains 16 residues. V lost 1 base, J lost 4 bases, and 7 bases stayed unmatched. The germline gives CDR1 SEHNR, CDR2 FQNEAQ (reference sequence). CDR3: CASSLGLSGGRYEQYF. The CDR3 region has the DNA TGTGCCAGCAGCTTAGGACTTAGCGGGGGGAGATACGAGCAGTACTTC.

This clone showed up just a few times. CDR3 amino acids: CASSGLEETQYF. CDR3 DNA sequence: TGTGCCAGCAGCGGACTAGAAGAGACCCAGTACTTC. The V and J genes are TRBV5-4 and TRBJ2-5; 7 nucleotides align to TRBD2. Germline V lookup: CDR1 SGHNT, CDR2 YYREEE (reference sequence). The CDR3 is 12 residues long. V gave up 4 bases and J gave up 3 bases; unmatched junction bases: 0.

The gene calls are TRBV4-3 and TRBJ2-5; 7 bases fit TRBD1. The J segment lost 5 bases and the V segment lost 5 bases, leaving 8 bases of the junction unmatched. Germline CDR1 reads LGHNA; CDR2 reads YSLEER. The CDR3 is made up of 14 amino acids. The CDR3 coding sequence is TGCGCCAGCAGCAAATACAGGGGCGGGGAGACCCAGTACTTC. Its translation: CASSKYRGGETQYF.